This TCR beta chain appears in the sequencing data of a study of blood T cell repertoires in COVID-19. Study-level background: Some COVID-19 samples were acute and others convalescent; all came from the United States, Italy and Spain.

V gave up 5 bases and J gave up 3 bases, with 13 bases separating them. The CDR3 sequence is 14 residues long. Germline V CDR1 and CDR2: SGHTA, FQGNSA. Authors' processing steps: For nucleated cells, counts were estimated from reference gene primer amplification. The protocol was immunoSEQ multiplex PCR, while the TCRdb copy is restricted to in-frame clones and leaves out a portion. V, J and clone size derive from that table, while D and trimming were established from the DNA sequence. The sample lists about 380,000 clones; 88% were seen once. Material for sequencing was PBMCs or T cells enriched from blood (not recorded which). This TCR derives from a woman aged 18-29 years who had recovered from COVID-19. The chain uses TRBV7-2 and TRBJ1-1; unclear D gene. The CDR3 protein is CASSPRGAYTEAFF. CDR3 nucleotides: TGTGCCAGCAGCCCGCGAGGCGCATACACTGAAGCTTTCTTT.